Shown below are 23 T cell receptor beta chains from a single sample sequenced in a study of T-cell memory formation after mild COVID-19. TCRdb itself ran the 5' RACE reads through MiXCR, one entry per CDR3 protein. Of 450,000 to 700,000 distinct CDR3 sequences in the sample, roughly 17% were seen once. The sample was PBMCs or a T cell subset sorted from them (not recorded which). The receptors here all came from an adult woman who had mild COVID-19 (a few samples of this study predate the infection). Cell type and time point are not known.

In this sample, this clonotype turned up once. The chain joins TRBV12-3 or TRBV12-4 to TRBJ2-1, with TRBD2 identical over 9 bases. V was clipped by 8 bases and J by 8 bases; unmatched bases: 10. The CDR3 length is 14 residues. The CDR3 here is CASAAGTSRDEQFF. Here the CDR3 DNA reads TGTGCCAGCGCAGCCGGGACTAGCCGGGATGAGCAGTTCTTC.

The J gene is TRBJ2-1, the V gene TRBV7-9, with unresolved D. V was cut by 5 bases and J by 9 bases, with 14 bases left in between. CDR3 length equals 13 residues. Germline loops: CDR1 SEHNR, CDR2 FQNEAQ (reference sequence). The CDR3 DNA follows: TGTGCCAGCAGCATCGGGCCCACGGGTGAGCAGTTCTTC. This sequence encodes CASSIGPTGEQFF.

This clonotype was counted between two and nine times. The rearrangement joins TRBV30 to TRBJ1-6, with D possibly TRBD1 on 6 matching bases. The CDR3 is 13 residues long. V lost 3 bases and J 7 bases, leaving 10 bases between the germline ends. CDR1 and CDR2 (germline): GTSNPN, SVGIG (reference sequence). Written as DNA, the CDR3 is TGTGCCTGGAGCCGGACAGCAAATTCACCCCTCCACTTT. Protein product: CAWSRTANSPLHF.

This clonotype was picked up a small number of times. The chain carries TRBV6-2 or TRBV6-3 and TRBJ1-6; D is undetermined. Deletions cut 0 bases from V and 13 bases from J, with 16 bases between. The CDR3 sequence is 15 residues long. Germline lookup yields CDR1 MNHEY and CDR2 SVGEGT. The CDR3 here is CASSYSSRLSSPLHF. CDR3 coding DNA: TGTGCCAGCAGTTACTCGAGCAGGCTTTCATCTCCCCTCCACTTT.

This chain joins TRBV5-1 and TRBJ2-7; tentative D call: TRBD2 (6 bases). V gave up 0 bases and J gave up 7 bases, with 14 bases separating them. Germline loops: CDR1 SGHRS, CDR2 YFSETQ. The CDR3 sequence is 14 residues long. The CDR3 coding sequence is TGCGCCAGCAGCTTGGACGCGGGGCCGGGTGAGCAGTACTTC. This gives the protein CASSLDAGPGEQYF.

This clonotype has just a few counts. V gene TRBV5-1 combines with J gene TRBJ2-7; possibly TRBD1 for D (7 bases). The CDR3 consists of 14 residues. CDR1 SGHRS and CDR2 YFSETQ come from the germline V gene. V was trimmed by 0 bases and J by 7 bases, leaving 14 bases between them. CDR3 protein: CASSLVEGAGEQYF. The CDR3 region has the DNA TGCGCCAGCAGCTTGGTAGAGGGGGCGGGGGAGCAGTACTTC.

This clonotype showed up just a few times. The chain couples TRBV4-1 to TRBJ1-4; D call uncertain. V was cut by 0 bases and J by 0 bases, with 8 bases left in between. Germline assignment: CDR1 MGHRA and CDR2 YSYEKL. This CDR3 has 16 amino acids. The CDR3 spells CASSQDLSPTNEKLFF. The CDR3 DNA is TGCGCCAGCAGCCAAGACCTCTCCCCAACTAATGAAAAACTGTTTTTT.

V and J are TRBV4-2 and TRBJ2-2; a possible D gene is TRBD1 (5 bases). The germline V gene has CDR1 LGHNA and CDR2 YNFKEQ. V was shortened by 1 base and J by 7 bases, with 10 bases between the two germline ends. The CDR3 is 14 residues long. In DNA form, the CDR3 reads TGTGCCAGCAGCCAAGGGCAGGGAATCGGGGAGCTGTTTTTT. Protein: CASSQGQGIGELFF.

This clonotype was detected only once. CDR3 in DNA: TGTGCCAGCAGCCAAGGCTCCGATCGGCAGTACTTC. This gives the protein CASSQGSDRQYF. The genes are TRBV14 and TRBJ2-7, with no clear D. Germline loops: CDR1 SGHDN, CDR2 FVKESK. The CDR3 extends over 12 amino acids. Between the trimmed V and J ends, which lost 1 base and 9 bases, there was a span of 10 bases.

As to this clonotype: Relative to the germline gene, one junction end is altered; a read error may explain this. The rearrangement joins TRBV7-8 to TRBJ2-1; TRBD1 aligns across 9 bases. Germline V CDR1 and CDR2: SGHVS, FQNEAQ. The CDR3 sequence is 13 residues long. The CDR3 bases are TGTGCCAGCAGCCCACATCGGACAGGGGAGCCGTTCTTC. Translated, it gives CASSPHRTGEPFF.

V is TRBV24-1 and J is TRBJ1-2, with D perhaps matching TRBD1 (6 bases). CDR3 size: 14 residues. Germline values: CDR1 KGHDR, CDR2 SFDVKD. V was clipped by 6 bases and J by 3 bases, with 13 bases between them. CDR3 region: CATSSGTPDYGYTF. As DNA, the CDR3 is TGTGCCACCAGTTCCGGGACACCTGACTATGGCTACACCTTC.

This clonotype was found a few times. V is TRBV5-6 and J is TRBJ1-2; D is unclear. Germline CDR1 is SGHDT and CDR2 is YYEEEE. The V gene lost 4 bases and the J gene lost 8 bases, with 15 bases spanning the gap. CDR3 length: 13 amino acids. The CDR3 here is CASSPRVWGGYTF. CDR3 sequence (DNA): TGTGCCAGCAGCCCCCGGGTTTGGGGAGGCTACACCTTC. The whole variable domain, filled in from reference TRBV5-6 and TRBJ1-2, reads DAGVTQSPTHLIKTRGQQVTLRCSPKSGHDTVSWYQQALGQGPQFIFQYYEEEERQRGNFPDRFSGHQFPNYSSELNVNALLLGDSALYLCASSPRVWGGYTFGSGTRLTVV.

The chain couples TRBV7-2 to TRBJ1-6, with 9 nucleotides matching TRBD1. Trimming cost V 3 bases and J 9 bases; bases outside gene matches: 9. The CDR3 contains 16 residues. CDR1 and CDR2 from the germline V gene are SGHTA and FQGNSA. The CDR3 DNA sequence: TGTGCCAGCAGCTTGGGCACAGGGGGCGGGATTTCACCCCTCCACTTT. This codes for CASSLGTGGGISPLHF. Filled out from reference TRBV7-2 and TRBJ1-6, the complete variable domain reads GAGVSQSPSNKVTEKGKDVELRCDPISGHTALYWYRQSLGQGLEFLIYFQGNSAPDKSGLPSDRFSAERTGGSVSTLTIQRTQQEDSAVYLCASSLGTGGGISPLHFGNGTRLTVT.

In its sample, this clonotype was seen a few times. The J gene is TRBJ2-7, the V gene TRBV7-3; 9 bases map to TRBD1. V lost 3 bases and J lost 1; bases outside the gene matches: 4. From germline, CDR1 is SGHTA and CDR2 FQGTGA. The CDR3 runs 15 residues. CDR3 sequence: CASSFQGTGSYEQYF. CDR3 bases: TGTGCCAGCAGCTTCCAGGGGACAGGGTCCTACGAGCAGTACTTC.

This clonotype was seen a few times. This rearrangement joins TRBV12-3 or TRBV12-4 to TRBJ1-2; TRBD1 aligns across 9 bases. V was clipped by 6 bases and J by 7 bases; unmatched bases: 9. The CDR3 extends over 14 amino acids. The CDR3 DNA is TGTGCCAGCAGGCAAGAGGGACAGGGTTTTGGCTACACCTTC. Its protein is CASRQEGQGFGYTF.

This clonotype was observed many times. This chain links TRBV6-2 or TRBV6-3 with TRBJ2-1, with 7 positions matching TRBD2. CDR1 and CDR2 from the germline V gene are MNHEY and SVGEGT. The CDR3 length is 14 residues. V lost 5 bases and J lost 4; bases outside the gene matches: 5. The CDR3 here is CASSRAGPYNEQFF. The CDR3 nucleotides are TGTGCCAGCAGTCGAGCGGGACCTTACAATGAGCAGTTCTTC.

The chain joins TRBV7-9 to TRBJ1-1; a weak D match, TRBD1 (5 bases). Trimming took 1 base from V and 8 from J, leaving 17 bases between them. The CDR3 spans 15 residues. Germline V gene sequence: CDR1 SEHNR, CDR2 FQNEAQ (reference sequence). CDR3: CASSLEGGAGREAFF. The CDR3 nucleotides read TGTGCCAGCAGCTTAGAGGGTGGGGCAGGGAGAGAAGCTTTCTTT.

This clonotype was seen a handful of times. This sequence joins TRBV15 and TRBJ1-1; D perhaps matches TRBD1 (5 bases). V was cut by 1 base and J by 3 bases, with 6 bases left in between. The CDR3 has 13 amino acids. Germline CDR1 is LNHNV and CDR2 is YYDKDF (reference sequence). The CDR3 DNA sequence: TGTGCCACCAGCAGAGTGGGGCACACTGAAGCTTTCTTT. Its protein is CATSRVGHTEAFF.

This clonotype was seen more than once but under ten times. This chain uses TRBV30 with TRBJ2-1, with TRBD2 as a possible D gene (6 bases). Germline V gene lookup returns CDR1 GTSNPN and CDR2 SVGIG (reference sequence). There are 12 residues in the CDR3. V lost 3 bases and J lost 13, with 16 bases in between. The CDR3, as DNA: TGTGCCTGGAGCATAGCGGCTTTAGGACAGTTCTTC. Translating gives CAWSIAALGQFF.

The sample holds a few counts of this clonotype. The J gene is TRBJ1-1, the V gene TRBV15; 8 nucleotides match TRBD1. V gave up 7 bases and J gave up 2 bases; unmatched junction bases: 9. The CDR3 is 15 residues long. From germline, CDR1 is LNHNV and CDR2 YYDKDF (reference sequence). The CDR3 loop is CATTELRGPNTEAFF. The CDR3 region has the DNA TGTGCCACCACCGAACTCAGGGGGCCTAACACTGAAGCTTTCTTT.

The rearrangement joins TRBV9 to TRBJ1-2, with 7 bases identical to TRBD1. This CDR3 has 14 residues. Germline values: CDR1 SGDLS, CDR2 YYNGEE. J was trimmed by 2 bases and V by 3 bases; bases with no gene match: 4. The CDR3 loop is CASSAGDSNYGYTF. CDR3 nucleotides: TGTGCCAGCAGCGCCGGGGACAGCAACTATGGCTACACCTTC.

This clonotype was observed a handful of times. J is TRBJ2-3 and V is TRBV5-1, with TRBD2 identical over 14 bases. After removal of 4 bases from V and 4 bases from J, the junction contained 5 bases not matched to a gene. This CDR3 region has 16 residues. Per germline, CDR1 SGHRS and CDR2 YFSETQ. CDR3 DNA: TGCGCCAGCAGCAGGGGACTAGCGGGGGAACCAGATACGCAGTATTTT. It is translated as CASSRGLAGEPDTQYF.

V is TRBV24-1 and J is TRBJ2-3, with D tentatively TRBD1 or TRBD2 (5 bases each). V shed 3 bases and J shed 5 bases, with 14 bases lying between them. This CDR3 region has 15 residues. CDR1 and CDR2 from the germline V gene are KGHDR and SFDVKD. This chain's CDR3 is CATSDIEGKKDTQYF. The CDR3 region has the DNA TGTGCCACCAGTGATATTGAGGGGAAAAAAGATACGCAGTATTTT.